One sample yielded the 25 T cell receptor beta chains listed below, sequenced in a study of control samples from healthy donors and cancer patients. Sequencing used immunoSEQ multiplex PCR; TCRdb keeps in-frame clones, though not all of them. The sample yields about 73,000 clones, 94% seen once. Source material: blood. The receptors were sampled from a woman in her 40s in good health.

This chain links TRBV10-1 with TRBJ2-1; TRBD2 might be the D (5 bases). Germline loops: CDR1 WNHNN, CDR2 SYGVQD (reference sequence). The V end was cut by 4 bases, the J end by 4 bases, with 11 bases between. This CDR3 is 14 amino acids long. In DNA, the CDR3 is TGCGCCAGCAGTGGGGCCAGCGGATACAATGAGCAGTTCTTC. This gives the protein CASSGASGYNEQFF.

The CDR3 DNA sequence: TGTGCCAGCAGCTCCCGAGGGGGGCTCACTGAAGCTTTCTTT. Protein: CASSSRGGLTEAFF. The chain couples TRBV7-2 to TRBJ1-1; tentatively, D is TRBD1 (6 bases). Trimming cost V 4 bases and J 4 bases, with 13 bases left between them. Germline assignment: CDR1 SGHTA and CDR2 FQGNSA. CDR3 length equals 14 residues.

This chain uses TRBV24-1 with TRBJ2-7, with D possibly TRBD1 on 5 matching bases. Germline V CDR1 and CDR2: KGHDR, SFDVKD. V was clipped by 5 bases and J by 5 bases, with 9 bases between them. This CDR3 has 12 residues. As DNA, the CDR3 is TGTGCCACCAGTGGCGACAGTCACGAGCAGTACTTC. Its protein is CATSGDSHEQYF.

In its sample, this clone was seen a few times. V is TRBV19 and J is TRBJ1-1, with D unresolved. Trimming took 1 base from V and 0 from J, leaving 6 bases between them. The CDR3 is 14 residues long. Germline V gives CDR1 LNHDA, CDR2 SQIVND (reference sequence). CDR3 in DNA: TGTGCCAGTAGTATAGGCCCAATGAACACTGAAGCTTTCTTT. Its protein product is CASSIGPMNTEAFF.

The genes are TRBV4-1 and TRBJ1-1; D perhaps matches TRBD1 (6 bases). Trimming left V 4 bases short and J 0 bases short, with 15 bases between. The length of the CDR3 is 16 residues. Germline loops: CDR1 MGHRA, CDR2 YSYEKL. The CDR3 here is CASSREGGGVNTEAFF. The CDR3 DNA reads as TGCGCCAGCAGCCGAGAAGGGGGGGGAGTGAACACTGAAGCTTTCTTT.

The chain combines TRBV4-2 with TRBJ1-5; perhaps TRBD1 as D (5 bases). V was shortened by 1 base and J by 5 bases, with 9 bases between the two germline ends. Germline assignment: CDR1 LGHNA and CDR2 YNFKEQ. The CDR3 is 14 amino acids. CDR3 residues: CASSQGQRDQPQHF. The CDR3 DNA sequence: TGTGCCAGCAGCCAAGGACAGAGGGATCAGCCCCAGCATTTT.

The rearrangement uses TRBV9 and TRBJ1-5; D ambiguous. CDR1 is SGDLS and CDR2 is YYNGEE in the germline V gene. The CDR3 is made up of 15 amino acids. Trimming shortened V by 2 bases and J by 5 bases, and 14 bases separated the two germline ends. Written as DNA, the CDR3 is TGTGCCAGCAGCGTCGGGCCTCGGGCCTATCAGCCCCAGCATTTT. Its protein is CASSVGPRAYQPQHF.

This chain connects TRBV5-1 to TRBJ2-7; tentatively, D is TRBD2 (6 bases). Germline V gene lookup returns CDR1 SGHRS and CDR2 YFSETQ. V was trimmed by 4 bases and J by 1 base, leaving 15 bases between them. The CDR3 consists of 15 residues. CDR3 region: CASSRYGEASYEQYF. The CDR3 bases are TGCGCCAGCAGCCGCTACGGGGAGGCATCCTACGAGCAGTACTTC.

This chain links TRBV10-3 with TRBJ2-1; unclear D gene. The CDR3 length is 14 residues. V lost 8 bases to trimming and J lost 0 bases, with 11 bases between them. CDR1 and CDR2 (germline): ENHRY, SYGVKD. The CDR3 here is CAIGAQSSYNEQFF. The CDR3 DNA reads TGTGCCATCGGCGCCCAAAGCTCCTACAATGAGCAGTTCTTC.

The V and J genes are TRBV14 and TRBJ1-2, with 9 bases matching TRBD1. Germline CDR1 is SGHDN and CDR2 is FVKESK. This CDR3 region has 17 residues. V lost 1 base to trimming and J lost 3 bases; unmatched junction nucleotides: 9. The CDR3 loop is CASSQAWTGDRDYGYTF. The CDR3 DNA is TGTGCCAGCAGCCAAGCCTGGACAGGGGACAGGGACTATGGCTACACCTTC. The full variable domain, in which reference TRBV14 and TRBJ1-2 provide the parts outside the CDR3, is EAGVTQFPSHSVIEKGQTVTLRCDPISGHDNLYWYRRVMGKEIKFLLHFVKESKQDESGMPNNRFLAERTGGTYSTLKVQPAELEDSGVYFCASSQAWTGDRDYGYTFGSGTRLTVV.

This chain links TRBV3-1 (or the pseudogene TRBV3-2) with TRBJ2-1; no clear D. V lost 2 bases and J lost 4, with 24 bases in between. The CDR3 has 19 amino acids. Germline CDR1 is LGHDT and CDR2 is YNNKEL (reference sequence). The DNA for the CDR3 is TGTGCCAGCAGCCAATTAGTATCTTTTATCGCGGACCAATACAATGAGCAGTTCTTC. This sequence encodes CASSQLVSFIADQYNEQFF.

The rearrangement uses TRBV7-9 and TRBJ2-5; 10 bases line up with TRBD2. CDR1 SEHNR and CDR2 FQNEAQ come from the germline V gene (reference sequence). The J segment lost 6 bases and the V segment lost 1 base, leaving 5 bases of the junction unmatched. The CDR3 is 15 residues long. CDR3 nucleotide sequence: TGTGCCAGCAGCTTAGTGTCTAGCGGGGGCAAGACCCAGTACTTC. This codes for CASSLVSSGGKTQYF.

The chain links TRBV28 to TRBJ1-5; D unresolved. Per germline, CDR1 MDHEN and CDR2 SYDVKM. The germline V and J ends were trimmed by 3 bases and 2 bases, with 17 bases remaining between them. The length of the CDR3 is 17 residues. The CDR3 is CASSFPTRFIGNQPQHF. The CDR3 nucleotides are TGTGCCAGCAGTTTCCCCACCAGATTCATTGGCAATCAGCCCCAGCATTTT.

Only one count was recorded for this clone. The rearrangement links TRBV9 to TRBJ2-2; D gene uncertain. CDR3 length equals 11 residues. The germline V gene has CDR1 SGDLS and CDR2 YYNGEE. V was pared by 1 base and J by 6 bases, with 1 base between. CDR3 nucleotides: TGTGCCAGCAGCGTACCCGGGGAGCTGTTTTTT. This translates into CASSVPGELFF.

The J gene is TRBJ1-2, the V gene TRBV24-1; the D gene is possibly TRBD1 (6 bases). Looked up from germline, CDR1 is KGHDR and CDR2 is SFDVKD. V was cut by 4 bases and J by 2 bases, with 10 bases left in between. The CDR3 is 14 residues long. The CDR3 reads CATSESQGNYGYTF. As DNA, the CDR3 is TGTGCCACCAGTGAATCCCAGGGGAACTATGGCTACACCTTC.

J is TRBJ2-5 and V is TRBV6-2 or TRBV6-3; possible D gene TRBD2, 5 bases. The germline V gene encodes CDR1 MNHEY and CDR2 SVGEGT. This CDR3 is 14 amino acids long. V gave up 4 bases and J gave up 4 bases, with 13 bases separating them. CDR3 DNA sequence: TGTGCCAGCAGTTTCCGAGGGCGGCGAGAGACCCAGTACTTC. Translation: CASSFRGRRETQYF.

This sequence joins TRBV7-3 and TRBJ1-1, with D possibly matching TRBD1 (6 bases). Germline V lookup: CDR1 SGHTA, CDR2 FQGTGA. This CDR3 contains 15 residues. The ends were cut back, 0 bases at V and 4 bases at J, with 12 bases in the middle. The CDR3 spells CASSLTSQGFTEAFF. The CDR3 coding sequence is TGTGCCAGCAGCTTAACGTCCCAGGGGTTCACTGAAGCTTTCTTT.

The chain uses TRBV6-5 and TRBJ2-7; D not resolved. The V end lost 5 bases, the J end lost 0 bases, and 14 bases lay between the germline ends. Germline V gene lookup returns CDR1 MNHEY and CDR2 SVGAGI. The CDR3 is 15 residues long. CDR3 nucleotides: TGTGCCAGCAGTCCCTACCCCGCTAGCTCCTACGAGCAGTACTTC. It codes for CASSPYPASSYEQYF.

The rearrangement links TRBV6-4 to TRBJ2-1; 12 positions agree with TRBD2. CDR3 length equals 19 residues. Germline CDR1 and CDR2: MRHNA and SNTAGT. V was clipped by 6 bases and J by 0 bases; unmatched bases: 12. Here the CDR3 reads CASSHGTSGPESSYNEQFF. The DNA of the CDR3 is TGTGCCAGCAGCCATGGGACTAGCGGGCCAGAAAGCTCCTACAATGAGCAGTTCTTC.

V is TRBV13 and J is TRBJ2-7; D is perhaps TRBD2 (6 bases). CDR1 and CDR2 from the germline V gene are PRHDT and FYEKMQ (reference sequence). CDR3 size: 16 residues. V lost 2 bases and J lost 5, with 19 bases in between. The CDR3 DNA follows: TGTGCCAGCAGCTTATCCAACCAGGGAGGTATGGACGAGCAGTACTTC. Amino acid sequence: CASSLSNQGGMDEQYF.

This clone has a single count. The J gene is TRBJ2-1, the V gene TRBV12-5; D unclear. Deletions cut 4 bases from V and 8 bases from J, with 18 bases between. Germline V gene lookup returns CDR1 LGHNT and CDR2 FRNRAP. This CDR3 has 15 residues. The CDR3 here is CASGSTLSSGDEQFF. Written as DNA, the CDR3 is TGTGCTAGTGGTTCCACTCTCTCGTCCGGCGATGAGCAGTTCTTC.

The V gene is TRBV9, the J gene TRBJ1-3; no clear D. CDR1 is SGDLS and CDR2 is YYNGEE in the germline V gene. This CDR3 region has 15 residues. Deletions cut 0 bases from V and 2 bases from J, with 9 bases between. CDR3: CASSVGGFPGNTIYF. CDR3 sequence (DNA): TGTGCCAGCAGCGTAGGAGGATTTCCTGGAAACACCATATATTTT. The whole variable domain, filled in from reference TRBV9 and TRBJ1-3, reads DSGVTQTPKHLITATGQRVTLRCSPRSGDLSVYWYQQSLDQGLQFLIQYYNGEERAKGNILERFSAQQFPDLHSELNLSSLELGDSALYFCASSVGGFPGNTIYFGEGSWLTVV.

V is TRBV10-1 and J is TRBJ1-1; no definite D call. The germline V and J ends were trimmed by 6 bases and 0 bases, with 11 bases remaining between them. The CDR3 has 14 residues. Per the germline V gene, CDR1 is WNHNN and CDR2 is SYGVQD (reference sequence). CDR3 sequence reads: CASRFDGLNTEAFF. The DNA for the CDR3 is TGCGCCAGCAGGTTCGACGGATTGAACACTGAAGCTTTCTTT.

The gene calls are TRBV28 and TRBJ2-7; weak D call: TRBD2 (6 bases). The germline V gene encodes CDR1 MDHEN and CDR2 SYDVKM. Trimming stripped 6 bases from V and 4 bases from J, with 22 bases between. There are 16 residues in the CDR3. CDR3 amino acids: CASRLPRGSLGYEQYF. CDR3 in DNA: TGTGCCAGCAGACTCCCACGGGGGAGCCTGGGATACGAGCAGTACTTC.

This clone was recorded once. The V gene is TRBV11-3, the J gene TRBJ2-1; D gene ambiguous. Trimming removed 0 bases from V and 8 bases from J, with 5 bases in between. This CDR3 is built from 12 residues. Germline CDR1 and CDR2: SGHNT and YENEEA. The CDR3 coding sequence is TGTGCCAGCAGCTTAGATAGGGATGAGCAGTTCTTC. Translated: CASSLDRDEQFF.